These T cell receptor beta chains were read from a single sample in a study of shared clonotypes between healthy human individuals. Here immunoSEQ multiplex PCR was the method, and the copy in TCRdb shows in-frame clones only, minus some. The table has more than 2 million clones, roughly 93% seen once; the top ten hold about 1.6%. The sample taken for sequencing was naive CD8+ T cells from PBMCs. The source is a man aged 18 to 30 in good health. Some clones in this sample may be carry-over from other donors' samples. CDR3s include the opening cysteine and the closing phenylalanine or tryptophan. D genes are given only for firm matches. Some rows have no size entry. The others give once, few or many, or a class for an expanded clone.

v_gene: TRBV2
abundance: once
j_gene: TRBJ1-1
d_gene: NA
CDR3nt: TGTGCCAGCAGGGGGGTGGGGAACACTGAAGCTTTCTTT
CDR3aa: CASRGVGNTEAFF

v_gene: TRBV5-1
abundance: NA
j_gene: TRBJ1-4
d_gene: TRBD1
CDR3nt: TGCGCCAGCAGCCCAAAGGACAGGGGGTTTGAAAAACTGTTTTTT
CDR3aa: CASSPKDRGFEKLFF

v_gene: TRBV5-6
abundance: NA
j_gene: TRBJ2-7
d_gene: NA
CDR3nt: TGTGCCAGCAGCTTGGGACGCCCCGTCTACGAGCAGTACTTC
CDR3aa: CASSLGRPVYEQYF

v_gene: TRBV19
abundance: NA
j_gene: TRBJ2-7
d_gene: NA
CDR3nt: TGTGCCAGTAGTATAGGGGGCGGCTCCTACGAGCAGTACTTC
CDR3aa: CASSIGGGSYEQYF

v_gene: TRBV27
abundance: NA
j_gene: TRBJ2-7
d_gene: NA
CDR3nt: TGTGCCAGCAGTTTGTCCCCCGGGCTTCCCTACGAGCAGTACTTC
CDR3aa: CASSLSPGLPYEQYF

v_gene: TRBV28
abundance: NA
j_gene: TRBJ2-7
d_gene: NA
CDR3nt: TGTGCCAGCATGGGGTACGAGCAGTACTTC
CDR3aa: CASMGYEQYF

v_gene: TRBV27
abundance: NA
j_gene: TRBJ2-7
d_gene: NA
CDR3nt: TGTGCCAGCAGTTCAGGGGGGAGGTACGAGCAGTACTTC
CDR3aa: CASSSGGRYEQYF

v_gene: TRBV18
abundance: NA
j_gene: TRBJ2-7
d_gene: NA
CDR3nt: TGTGCCAGCTCACCGGTGGCGGTTCGCAGGGTAGGGGAATTTGACGAGCAGTACTTC
CDR3aa: CASSPVAVRRVGEFDEQYF

v_gene: TRBV4-2
abundance: NA
j_gene: TRBJ2-7
d_gene: NA
CDR3nt: TGTGCCAGCAGCCAAGATTCCGATACTAGCTTCTACGAGCAGTACTTC
CDR3aa: CASSQDSDTSFYEQYF

v_gene: TRBV19
abundance: NA
j_gene: TRBJ1-3
d_gene: NA
CDR3nt: TGTGCCAGTAGTATGGGGCCTTACTCTGGAAACACCATATATTTT
CDR3aa: CASSMGPYSGNTIYF